The present entry profiles one T cell receptor (beta chain) with its context. The protocol was immunoSEQ multiplex PCR, while the TCRdb copy is restricted to in-frame clones and leaves out a portion. Here the sample spans a few hundred thousand clones, 65% to 90% being singletons. The source of the sample is a study of blood T cell repertoires in COVID-19. Individuals drawn from approximately 26 US areas were roughly 18 to 89 years old. Deletions cut 1 base from V and 7 bases from J, with 20 bases between. Germline V gives CDR1 MNHNS, CDR2 SASEGT. There are 17 residues in the CDR3. The sequence came from a young woman who had been exposed to COVID-19. The V gene is TRBV6-1, the J gene TRBJ1-5; D possibly corresponds to TRBD1 (6 bases). Sequencing was performed on PBMCs or T cells enriched from blood (not recorded which). DNA of the CDR3: TGTGCCAGCAGTGAAGGGTTCGGGGGAGGGGGAAGGCAGCCCCAGCATTTT. It translates to CASSEGFGGGGRQPQHF.